This TCR beta chain was captured by sequencing in a study of long-term antiretroviral therapy in people with HIV. Study results and caveats: Blood sampling spanned 2004 to 2017, possibly under older ART regimens. Spans of CDR3 length were tighter for HIV repertoires than for controls. The study found that diversity rose after ART but stayed below transplant donor controls.

This clone was counted once. As yet, its antigen is unknown. Per germline, CDR1 SGHDT and CDR2 YYEEEE. CDR3 length equals 16 residues. Losses at the gene ends were 2 bases for V and 7 bases for J; bases not matched to a gene: 11. A v3.0 immunoSEQ assay was performed at survey level. Sequencing targeted 40,000-50,000 T-cell genomes per sample. The repertoire was sequenced with immunoSEQ multiplex PCR; TCRdb's copy has only in-frame clones and lacks some. The data show tens of thousands of clones, around 78% seen once. The material sequenced was unsorted PBMCs, taken 3.1 years after starting antiretroviral therapy. This receptor was obtained from a woman between 50 and 59 years old with HIV. V gene TRBV5-6 combines with J gene TRBJ1-4, with 7 bases fitting TRBD1. CDR3 sequence: CASSLAQGGRIEKLFF. The CDR3 region has the DNA TGTGCCAGCAGCTTAGCCCAGGGGGGGCGGATTGAAAAACTGTTTTTT.